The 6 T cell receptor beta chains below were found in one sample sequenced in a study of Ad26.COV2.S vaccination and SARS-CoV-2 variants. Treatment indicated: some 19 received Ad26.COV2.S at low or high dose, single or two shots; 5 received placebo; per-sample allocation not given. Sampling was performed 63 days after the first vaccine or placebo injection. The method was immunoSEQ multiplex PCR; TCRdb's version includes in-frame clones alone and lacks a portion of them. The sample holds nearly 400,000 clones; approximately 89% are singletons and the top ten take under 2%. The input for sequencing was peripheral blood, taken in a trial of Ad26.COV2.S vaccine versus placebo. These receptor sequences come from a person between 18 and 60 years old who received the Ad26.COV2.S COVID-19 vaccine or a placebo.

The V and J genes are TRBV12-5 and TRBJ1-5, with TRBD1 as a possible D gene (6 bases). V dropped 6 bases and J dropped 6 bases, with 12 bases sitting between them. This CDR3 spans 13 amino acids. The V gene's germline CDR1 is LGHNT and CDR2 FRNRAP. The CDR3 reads CASGEQGRQPQHF. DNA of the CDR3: TGTGCTAGTGGGGAACAGGGTCGTCAGCCCCAGCATTTT.

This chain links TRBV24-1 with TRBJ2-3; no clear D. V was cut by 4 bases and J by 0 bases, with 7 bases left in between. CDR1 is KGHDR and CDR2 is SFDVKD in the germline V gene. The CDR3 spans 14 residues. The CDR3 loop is CATSDATSTDTQYF. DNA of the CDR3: TGTGCCACCAGTGACGCGACTAGCACAGATACGCAGTATTTT.

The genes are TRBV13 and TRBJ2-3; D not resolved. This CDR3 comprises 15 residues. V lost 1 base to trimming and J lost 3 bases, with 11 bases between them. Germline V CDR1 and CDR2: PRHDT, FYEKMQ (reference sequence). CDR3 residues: CASSLDGAVTDTQYF. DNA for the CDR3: TGTGCCAGCAGCTTAGACGGAGCTGTTACAGATACGCAGTATTTT.

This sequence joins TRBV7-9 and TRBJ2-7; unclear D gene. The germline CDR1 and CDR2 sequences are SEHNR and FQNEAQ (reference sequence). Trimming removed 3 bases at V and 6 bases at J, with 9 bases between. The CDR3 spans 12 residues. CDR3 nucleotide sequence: TGTGCCAGCAGCTTCCCTGAAACCGAGCAGTACTTC. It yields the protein CASSFPETEQYF.

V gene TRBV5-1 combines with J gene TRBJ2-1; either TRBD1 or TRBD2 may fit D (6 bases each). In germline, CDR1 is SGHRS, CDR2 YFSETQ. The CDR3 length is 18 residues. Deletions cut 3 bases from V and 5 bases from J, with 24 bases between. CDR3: CASSYRTRGPGAHNEQFF. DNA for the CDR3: TGCGCCAGCAGCTATAGAACCCGGGGACCGGGGGCTCACAATGAGCAGTTCTTC.

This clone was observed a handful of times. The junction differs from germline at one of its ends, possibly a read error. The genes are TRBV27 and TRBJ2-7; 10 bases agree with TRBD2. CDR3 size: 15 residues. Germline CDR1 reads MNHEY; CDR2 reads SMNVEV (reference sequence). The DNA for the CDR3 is TGTACCAGCAGTGCCTATAGCGGGAGGCGTGACGAGCAGTACTTC. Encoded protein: CTSSAYSGRRDEQYF.